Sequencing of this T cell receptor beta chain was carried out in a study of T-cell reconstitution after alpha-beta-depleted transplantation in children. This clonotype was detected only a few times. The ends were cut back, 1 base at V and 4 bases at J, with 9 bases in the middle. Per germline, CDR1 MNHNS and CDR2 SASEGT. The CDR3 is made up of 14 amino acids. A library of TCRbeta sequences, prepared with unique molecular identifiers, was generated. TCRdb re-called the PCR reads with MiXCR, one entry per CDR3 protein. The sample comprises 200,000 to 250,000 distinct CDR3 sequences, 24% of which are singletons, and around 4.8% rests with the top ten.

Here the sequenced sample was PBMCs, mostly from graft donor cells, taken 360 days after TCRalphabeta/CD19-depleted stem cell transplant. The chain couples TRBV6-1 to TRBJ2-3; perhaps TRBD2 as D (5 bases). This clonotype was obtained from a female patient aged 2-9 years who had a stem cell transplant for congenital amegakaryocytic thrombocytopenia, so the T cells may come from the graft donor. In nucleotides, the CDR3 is TGTGCCAGCAGTGAAGACTTTAGCGCAGATACGCAGTATTTT. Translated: CASSEDFSADTQYF.